A selection of T cell receptor beta chains follows, all from one sample in a study of T cells in Graves' hyperthyroidism and ophthalmopathy. In TCRdb, the multiplex PCR reads were re-called with MiXCR into one record per CDR3 protein. The table records 500,000 to 550,000 distinct CDR3 sequences, less than 25% of them present only once. Sequenced: blood. Source of these receptors: a man in his late teens or twenties with Graves' hyperthyroidism. Both conserved end residues are part of each CDR3. Each record gives: J gene, V gene, clone size, D gene, CDR3 protein, CDR3 DNA. A D gene is named only where the DNA matches it firmly. Clone size is not always given. Where it is, it says once, few, many or a class for expanded clones.

J: TRBJ2-7; V: TRBV11-3; size: -; D: -; CDR3: CASNRRGTYEQYF; DNA: TGTGCCAGCAACCGCCGGGGGACCTACGAGCAGTACTTC
J: TRBJ2-5; V: TRBV12-3/TRBV12-4; size: -; D: TRBD2; CDR3: CASSSSGLGETQYF; DNA: TGTGCCAGCAGTTCTAGCGGGTTGGGAGAGACCCAGTACTTC
J: TRBJ2-5; V: TRBV19; size: many; D: TRBD1; CDR3: CASSIGTGDGSQYF; DNA: TGTGCCAGTAGTATAGGGACAGGGGACGGGTCCCAGTACTTC
J: TRBJ2-2; V: TRBV12-3/TRBV12-4; size: few; D: -; CDR3: CASSFSLKPGTGELFF; DNA: TGTGCCAGCAGTTTTTCCCTGAAGCCGGGCACCGGGGAGCTGTTTTTT
J: TRBJ1-1; V: TRBV29-1; size: few; D: -; CDR3: CSASRDFNTEAFF; DNA: TGCAGCGCCTCACGGGACTTCAACACTGAAGCTTTCTTT
J: TRBJ1-2; V: TRBV12-3/TRBV12-4; size: many; D: TRBD1; CDR3: CASRETGSYGYTF; DNA: TGTGCCAGCAGGGAGACAGGGAGCTATGGCTACACCTTC
J: TRBJ2-2; V: TRBV2; size: few; D: -; CDR3: CASRPGLDYSGELFF; DNA: TGTGCCAGCAGGCCCGGACTGGACTACTCCGGGGAGCTGTTTTTT
J: TRBJ1-1; V: TRBV7-9; size: few; D: -; CDR3: CASSPFDTEAFF; DNA: TGTGCCAGCAGCCCATTCGACACTGAAGCTTTCTTT
J: TRBJ2-3; V: TRBV12-3/TRBV12-4; size: many; D: -; CDR3: CASSIDPADTQYF; DNA: TGTGCCAGCAGTATCGATCCCGCAGATACGCAGTATTTT
J: TRBJ1-5; V: TRBV5-4; size: -; D: TRBD1; CDR3: CASSKDGQANQPQHF; DNA: TGTGCCAGCAGCAAGGACGGACAGGCAAATCAGCCCCAGCATTTT
J: TRBJ1-2; V: TRBV2; size: many; D: -; CDR3: CATNEGRVYGYTF; DNA: TGTGCCACCAACGAGGGGCGCGTCTATGGCTACACCTTC
J: TRBJ1-1; V: TRBV30; size: many; D: -; CDR3: CAWENTEAFF; DNA: TGTGCCTGGGAGAACACTGAAGCTTTCTTT
J: TRBJ2-3; V: TRBV6-5; size: -; D: -; CDR3: CASSFVAVGPDTQYF; DNA: TGTGCCAGCAGTTTTGTAGCTGTGGGCCCAGATACGCAGTATTTT
J: TRBJ1-2; V: TRBV10-3; size: -; D: TRBD1; CDR3: CAISDPGGTNYGYTF; DNA: TGTGCCATCAGCGACCCAGGGGGGACCAACTATGGCTACACCTTC
J: TRBJ2-7; V: TRBV27; size: many; D: -; CDR3: CASSLGGDNEQYF; DNA: TGTGCCAGCAGTTTGGGAGGGGACAACGAGCAGTACTTC
J: TRBJ1-1; V: TRBV18; size: -; D: TRBD1; CDR3: CASSPRQGWDTEAFF; DNA: TGTGCCAGCTCACCGCGACAGGGGTGGGACACTGAAGCTTTCTTT